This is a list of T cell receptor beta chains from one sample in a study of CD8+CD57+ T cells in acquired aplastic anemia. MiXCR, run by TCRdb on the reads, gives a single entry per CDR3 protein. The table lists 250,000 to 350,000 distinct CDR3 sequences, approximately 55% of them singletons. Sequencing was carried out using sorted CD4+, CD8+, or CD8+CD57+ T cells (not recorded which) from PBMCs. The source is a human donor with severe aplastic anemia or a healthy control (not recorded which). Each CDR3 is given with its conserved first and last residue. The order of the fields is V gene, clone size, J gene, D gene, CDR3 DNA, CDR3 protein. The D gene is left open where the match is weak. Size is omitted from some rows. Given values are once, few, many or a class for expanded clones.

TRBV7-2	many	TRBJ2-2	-	TGTGCCAGCAGCTTAGGCTTCAACACCGGGGAGCTGTTTTTT	CASSLGFNTGELFF
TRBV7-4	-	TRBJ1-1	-	TGTGCCAGCGCTTCGACCGGCGGGAACACTGAAGCTTTCTTT	CASASTGGNTEAFF
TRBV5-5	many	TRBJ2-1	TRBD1	TGTGCCAGCAGTACGGGACAGTCCAATGAGCAGTTCTTC	CASSTGQSNEQFF
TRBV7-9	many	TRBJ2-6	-	TGTGCCAGCAGCTTAGACTCTGGGGCCAACGTCCTGACTTTC	CASSLDSGANVLTF
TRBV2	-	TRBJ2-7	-	-	CASSGSNQPQHFGDGTRPYEQYF
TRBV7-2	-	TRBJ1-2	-	TGTGCCAGCAGCTTAAGTAACAGCTACACCTTC	CASSLSNSYTF
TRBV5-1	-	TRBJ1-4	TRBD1	TGCGCCAGCAGCTTTCGGGGACAGGGGAGTGAAAAACTGTTTTTT	CASSFRGQGSEKLFF
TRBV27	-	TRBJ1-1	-	TGTGCCAGCAGTTTATACTCCCACCTCCGGGGTCTGAACACTGAAGCTTTCTTT	CASSLYSHLRGLNTEAFF
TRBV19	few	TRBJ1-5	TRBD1	TGTGCCAGTAGTTTGGGACAGGGGATAAATCAGCCCCAGCATTTT	CASSLGQGINQPQHF
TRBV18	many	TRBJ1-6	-	TGTGCCAGCTCACCAGACTGGGGGTCGGGTTCACCCCTCCACTTT	CASSPDWGSGSPLHF
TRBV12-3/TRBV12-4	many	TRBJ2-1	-	TGTGCCAGCAGTCCTCGGAGGCCCCCTACAAATGAGCAGTTCTTC	CASSPRRPPTNEQFF
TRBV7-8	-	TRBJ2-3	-	TGTGCCAGCAGCTTAGTGGGGGGCGGCACAGATACGCAGTATTTT	CASSLVGGGTDTQYF
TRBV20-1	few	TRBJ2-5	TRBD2	TGCAGTGCTAGAGCGGTCGCGGGGGAGGTAGAGACCCAGTACTTC	CSARAVAGEVETQYF
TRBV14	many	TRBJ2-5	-	TGTGCCAGCAGCCCTGCAGGGTGGGAGACCCAGTACTTC	CASSPAGWETQYF
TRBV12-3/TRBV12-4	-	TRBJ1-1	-	TGTGCCAGCAGTACCGGGGAGAGTGGTGAAGCTTTCTTT	CASSTGESGEAFF
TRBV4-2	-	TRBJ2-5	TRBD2	TGTGCCAGCAGCCAAGTAGCGGGGGTAGAGGAGACCCAGTACTTC	CASSQVAGVEETQYF
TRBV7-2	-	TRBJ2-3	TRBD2	TGTGCCAGCAGCAGAGCCCGGGGGACTAGCGGGGATATAACAGATACGCAGTATTTT	CASSRARGTSGDITDTQYF
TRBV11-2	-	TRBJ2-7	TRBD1	TGTGCCAGCAGCCCCTGGACAGGGATTTCCTACGAGCAGTACTTC	CASSPWTGISYEQYF
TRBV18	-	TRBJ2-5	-	TGTGCCAGCTCACCGGCGGAAGAGACCCAGTACTTC	CASSPAEETQYF
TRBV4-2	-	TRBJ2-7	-	TGTGCCAGCAGCCAGGCGGGTCAGATAGTATACGAGCAGTACTTC	CASSQAGQIVYEQYF
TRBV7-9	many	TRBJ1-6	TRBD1	TGTGCCAGCAGCCGCAAACAGGGGAACAATTCACCCCTCCACTTT	CASSRKQGNNSPLHF
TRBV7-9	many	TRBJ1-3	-	TGTGCCAGCAGCTTAGTAGAAAACACCATATATTTT	CASSLVENTIYF
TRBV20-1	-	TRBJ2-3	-	TGCAGTGCTAGAGATTACGGTCCTCACGGGGATACGCAGTATTTT	CSARDYGPHGDTQYF
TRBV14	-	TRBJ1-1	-	TGTGCCACCGCTCGGGGTCGGAACACTGAAGCTTTCTTT	CATARGRNTEAFF
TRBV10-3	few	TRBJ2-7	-	TGTGCCATCAGTGATAGGTGGAGTAGCTCCTACGAGCAGTACTTC	CAISDRWSSSYEQYF
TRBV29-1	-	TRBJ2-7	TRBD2	TGCAGCGTTGGGTCCCCGGGGGGTAACTCCTACGAGCAGTACTTC	CSVGSPGGNSYEQYF
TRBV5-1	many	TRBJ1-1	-	TGCGCCAGCAGCTTGGGGACAAAAAACACTGAAGCTTTCTTT	CASSLGTKNTEAFF
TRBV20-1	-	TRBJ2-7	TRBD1	TGCAGTGCTACTAGGGGACAGGGGTCCTACGAGCAGTACTTC	CSATRGQGSYEQYF
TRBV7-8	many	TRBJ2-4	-	TGTGCCAGCAGCTTAGTAAGGGGACATCAGTACTTC	CASSLVRGHQYF
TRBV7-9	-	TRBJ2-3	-	TGTGCCAGCAGCTCGTTGGGGGGGCACGGGGCAGATACGCAGTATTTT	CASSSLGGHGADTQYF
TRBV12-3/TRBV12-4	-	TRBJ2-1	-	TGTGCCAGCAGACTACAGGGTTCCGATGAGCAGTTCTTC	CASRLQGSDEQFF
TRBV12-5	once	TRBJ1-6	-	TGTGCTAGCGCTCCTGGTCGGATAGGACCCCTCCACTTT	CASAPGRIGPLHF
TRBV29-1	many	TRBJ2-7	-	TGCAGCGTTGCCGACGGCCGATACGAGCAGTACTTC	CSVADGRYEQYF
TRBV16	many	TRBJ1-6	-	TGTGCCAGCAGCCCCACAACGAGTTCACCCCTCCACTTT	CASSPTTSSPLHF
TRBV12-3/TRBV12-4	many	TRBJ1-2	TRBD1	TGTGCCAGCAGCTCACAGGGGTCCCGGGGCTATGGCTACACCTTC	CASSSQGSRGYGYTF
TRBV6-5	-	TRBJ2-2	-	TGTGCCATCAGTGTGGACAAGGGGTTCGGGGAGCTGTTTTTT	CAISVDKGFGELFF
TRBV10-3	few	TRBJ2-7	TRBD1	TGTGCCATCAGTAATAGACAGGGCGATACTTCCTACGAGCAGTACTTC	CAISNRQGDTSYEQYF
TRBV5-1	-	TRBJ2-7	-	TGCGCCAGCAGCTCGGGGACGTACTACAAGCAGTACTTC	CASSSGTYYKQYF
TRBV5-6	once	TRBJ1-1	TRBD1	TGTGCCAGCAGCTTGAAGACCGGGACAGGGATCACTGAAGCTTTCTTT	CASSLKTGTGITEAFF
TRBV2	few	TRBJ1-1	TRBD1	TGTGCCAGCAGCCGACAGGGCCCGACTGAAGCTTTCTTT	CASSRQGPTEAFF
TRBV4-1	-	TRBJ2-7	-	TGCGCCAGCAGCCAAGTAGGGACGAGTTTGAACGAGCAGTACTTC	CASSQVGTSLNEQYF
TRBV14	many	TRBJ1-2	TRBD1	TGTGCCAGCAGCCTGGACAGGGTTAACTATGGCTACACCTTC	CASSLDRVNYGYTF
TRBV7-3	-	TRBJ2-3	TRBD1	TGTGCCAGCAGCTTAGGGACAGGGATCACAGATACGCAGTATTTT	CASSLGTGITDTQYF
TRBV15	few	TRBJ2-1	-	TGTGCCACCAGCAGAGGAAGGACGTTGCGTGAGCAGTTCTTC	CATSRGRTLREQFF
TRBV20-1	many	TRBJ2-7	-	TGCAGTGCCACCGCTCCGGGGGTCGAGCAGTACTTC	CSATAPGVEQYF
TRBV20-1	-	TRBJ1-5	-	TGCAGTGCTAGACCAACGACAGGTTTCCAGCCCCAGCATTTT	CSARPTTGFQPQHF
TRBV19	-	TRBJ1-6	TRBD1	TGTGCCAGTAACCGCGACAGGGTTAATTCACCCCTCCACTTT	CASNRDRVNSPLHF
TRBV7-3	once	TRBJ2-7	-	TGTGCCAGCAGCACCAACAGGGATGGCTACGAGCAGTACTTC	CASSTNRDGYEQYF
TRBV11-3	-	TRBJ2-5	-	TGTGCCAGCAGCACCACAGGGAATCAAGAGACCCAGTACTTC	CASSTTGNQETQYF
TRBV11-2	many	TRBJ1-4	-	TGTGCCAGCAGCGAGACCCCTGGGATCGGACTGTTTTTT	CASSETPGIGLFF